This T cell receptor (beta chain) was identified in a study of T cells after yellow fever vaccination. At the level of the study: SMART-Seq v4 Ultra Low Input handled preparation of low-cell-number fractions.

This clonotype was counted only a few times. Antigen: not known. Regarding the study as a whole: Some clonotypes were seen in both the CD4 and the CD8 compartments. These made up a small share and likely arose from convergent recombination. Abundant clonotypes from the bulk population could have been carried over as contaminants into FACS-sorted repertoires. At under 97% for CD4 and just over 85% for CD8, most primary-vaccination clones showed up again after the booster.

In TCRdb, the 5' RACE reads were re-called with MiXCR into one record per CDR3 protein. The repertoire holds 500,000 to 650,000 distinct CDR3 sequences, with 13% as singletons. This CDR3 spans 14 amino acids. Germline V gives CDR1 SGHRS, CDR2 YFSETQ. The V gene lost 2 bases and the J gene lost 6 bases, with 15 bases spanning the gap. The origin of this receptor is a young man who received the YFV17D yellow fever vaccine. V and J are TRBV5-1 and TRBJ2-7; D may be TRBD2 (6 bases). Sequencing used PBMCs, obtained on the day of the yellow fever booster vaccination. CDR3 DNA: TGCGCCAGCAGCTTAGGAAGGATGGAGGGCGAGCAGTACTTC. It encodes CASSLGRMEGEQYF.